The clone carrying this TCR beta chain was found many times. Its antigen is undetermined. V was clipped by 2 bases and J by 3 bases, with 7 bases between them. This CDR3 comprises 13 residues. CDR1 is SEHNR, CDR2 FQNEAQ, per germline (reference sequence). The data are from a study of beta chain features in type 1 diabetes. Expressed TCRB transcripts were sequenced because the entire RNA isolate underwent reverse transcription. Each sample of naive, central memory or regulatory T cells had, on average, about 3.57 million reads. Generated by immunoSEQ multiplex PCR, the TCRdb table keeps only in-frame clones and is missing some. The sample holds under 300,000 clones, under 8.5% seen once. A heparinised blood draw that averaged about 100 mL was obtained once from each donor. General study results and limits: Naive, central memory and regulatory TCRB repertoires appeared more similar among patients than healthy donors.

Sequenced input: central memory CD4+ T cells from blood. The chain employs TRBV7-9 and TRBJ1-2, with no clear D. This receptor was taken from a woman aged 18-29 years in good health. The CDR3 DNA follows: TGTGCCAGCAGCTTAATAGGAGACTATGGCTACACCTTC. Translating it yields CASSLIGDYGYTF.